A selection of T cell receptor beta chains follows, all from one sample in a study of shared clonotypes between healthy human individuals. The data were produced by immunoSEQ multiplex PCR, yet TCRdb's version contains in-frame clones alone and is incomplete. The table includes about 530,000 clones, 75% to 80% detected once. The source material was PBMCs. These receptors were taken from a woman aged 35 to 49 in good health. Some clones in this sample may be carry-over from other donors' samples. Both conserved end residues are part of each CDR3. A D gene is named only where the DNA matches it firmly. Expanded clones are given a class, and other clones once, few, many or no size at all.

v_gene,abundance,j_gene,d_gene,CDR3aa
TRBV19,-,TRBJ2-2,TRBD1,CATHPGTGYTGELFF
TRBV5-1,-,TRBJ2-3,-,CASSLEPGPTDTQYF
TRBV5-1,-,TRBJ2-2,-,CASSLSQNTGELFF
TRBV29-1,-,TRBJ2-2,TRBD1,CSVTTGTVTGELFF
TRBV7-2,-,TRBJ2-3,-,CASSLLGGTQYF
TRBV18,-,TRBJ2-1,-,CASSRSGDNEQFF
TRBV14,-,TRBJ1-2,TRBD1,CASSQFSGTGDYGYTF
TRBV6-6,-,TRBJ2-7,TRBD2,CASTLGAGAYEQYF
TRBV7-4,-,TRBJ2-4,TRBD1,CASSLGAGQGAKNIQYF
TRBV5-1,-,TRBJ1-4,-,CASSLAPGLDEKLFF
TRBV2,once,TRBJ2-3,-,CASTVTDTQYF
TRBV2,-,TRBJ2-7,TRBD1,CASSAGLRQGSSSYEQYF
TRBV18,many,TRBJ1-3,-,CASSPPTRDTIYF
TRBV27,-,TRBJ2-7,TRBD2,CASRKGRVTSGRDPYEQYF
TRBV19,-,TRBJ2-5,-,CASSASLQETQYF
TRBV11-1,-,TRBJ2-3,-,CASSLRRSTDTQYF
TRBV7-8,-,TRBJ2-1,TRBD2,CASASGTRSMSPYNEQFF
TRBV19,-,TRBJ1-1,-,CASSSRVMNTEAFF
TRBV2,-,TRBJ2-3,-,CASSEISDTQYF
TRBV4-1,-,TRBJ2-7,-,CASSQVVLGRRGEQYF
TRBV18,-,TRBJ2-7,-,CASSPPGINHEQYF
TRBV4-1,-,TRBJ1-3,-,CASSYGRRNTIYF
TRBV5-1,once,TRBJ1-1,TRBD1,CASSSGTGRTEAFF
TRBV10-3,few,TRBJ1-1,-,CAISESVRSLAFF
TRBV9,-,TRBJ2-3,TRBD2,CASSVGVAGDTQYF
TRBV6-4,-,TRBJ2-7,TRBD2,CASRATILRERPYEQYF
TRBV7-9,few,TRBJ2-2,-,CANSQGLYTGELFF
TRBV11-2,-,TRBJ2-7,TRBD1,CASSLGTGVEYF
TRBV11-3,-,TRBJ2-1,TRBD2,CASSLGLAGGNEQFF
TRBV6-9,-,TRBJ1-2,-,CASRWQGTWARGYTF
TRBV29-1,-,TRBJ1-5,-,CSVVSGSHQPQHF
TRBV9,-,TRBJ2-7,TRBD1,CASSPTGGLYEQYF
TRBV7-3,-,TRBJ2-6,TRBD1,CASSLSRGRTGANVLTF
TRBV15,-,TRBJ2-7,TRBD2,CATSILAGDGAEQYF
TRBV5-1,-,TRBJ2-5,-,CASSLLGTSRAQYF
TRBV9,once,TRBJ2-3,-,CASSDQFTDTQYF
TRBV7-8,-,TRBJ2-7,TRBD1,CASRGQGNSYEQYF
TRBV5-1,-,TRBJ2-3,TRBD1,CASSLTGTGEDTQYF
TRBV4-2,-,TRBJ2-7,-,CASSQDPTGWDSYEQYF
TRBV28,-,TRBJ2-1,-,CASSFGMGEQFF
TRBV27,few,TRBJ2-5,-,CASSFRRGGLATQYF
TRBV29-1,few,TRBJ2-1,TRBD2,CSGGAGPSYNEQFF
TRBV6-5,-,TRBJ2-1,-,CASSYSGPYNEQFF
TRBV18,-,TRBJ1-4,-,CASSSDTTNEKLFF
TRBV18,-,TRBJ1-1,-,CASSPRTENTEAFF
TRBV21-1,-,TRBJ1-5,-,CASTPSDRDLSNQPQHF
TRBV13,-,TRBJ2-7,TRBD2,CASSYGPGGEQYF
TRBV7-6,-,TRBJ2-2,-,CASSLGQNTGELFF
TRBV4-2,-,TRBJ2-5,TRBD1,CASSQGDRGSGETQYF
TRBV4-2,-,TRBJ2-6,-,CASSQDSSGANVLTF
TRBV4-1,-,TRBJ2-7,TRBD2,CASRPLGTSSYEQYF
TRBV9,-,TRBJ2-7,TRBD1,CASSAKGDREDEQYF
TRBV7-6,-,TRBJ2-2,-,CASSLALTGELFF
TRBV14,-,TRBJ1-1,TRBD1,CASSQGVTGAEAFF
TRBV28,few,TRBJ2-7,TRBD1,CASRTGSAYEQYF
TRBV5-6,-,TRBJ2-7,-,CASGRGSYEQYF
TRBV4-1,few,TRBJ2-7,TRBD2,CASSQRGREHEQYF